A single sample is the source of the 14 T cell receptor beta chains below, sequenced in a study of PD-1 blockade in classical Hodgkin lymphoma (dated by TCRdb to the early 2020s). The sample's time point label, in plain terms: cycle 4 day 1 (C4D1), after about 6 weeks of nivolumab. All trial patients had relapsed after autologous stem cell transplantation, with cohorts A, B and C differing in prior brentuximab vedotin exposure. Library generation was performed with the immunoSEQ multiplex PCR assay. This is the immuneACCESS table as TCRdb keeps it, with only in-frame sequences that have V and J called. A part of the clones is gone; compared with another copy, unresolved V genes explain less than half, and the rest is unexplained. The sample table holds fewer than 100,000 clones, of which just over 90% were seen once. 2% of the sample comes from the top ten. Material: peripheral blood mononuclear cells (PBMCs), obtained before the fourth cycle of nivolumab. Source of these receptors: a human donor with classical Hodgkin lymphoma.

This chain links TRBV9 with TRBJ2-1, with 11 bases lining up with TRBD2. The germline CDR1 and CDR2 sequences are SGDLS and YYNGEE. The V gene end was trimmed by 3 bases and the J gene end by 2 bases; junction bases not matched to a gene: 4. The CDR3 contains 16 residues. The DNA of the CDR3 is TGTGCCAGCAGCGGACGACTAGCGGGGACCTACAATGAGCAGTTCTTC. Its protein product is CASSGRLAGTYNEQFF.

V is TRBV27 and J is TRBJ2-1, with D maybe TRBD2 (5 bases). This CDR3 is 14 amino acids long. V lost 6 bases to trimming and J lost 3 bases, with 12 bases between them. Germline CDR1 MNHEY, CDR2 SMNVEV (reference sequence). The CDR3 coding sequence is TGTGCCAGCAGCCCCCTCGGGGTCTACAATGAGCAGTTCTTC. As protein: CASSPLGVYNEQFF.

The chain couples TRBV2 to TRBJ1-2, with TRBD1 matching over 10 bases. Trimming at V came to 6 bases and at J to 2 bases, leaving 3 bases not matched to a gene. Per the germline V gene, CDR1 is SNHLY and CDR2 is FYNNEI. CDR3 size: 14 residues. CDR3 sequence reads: CASRVDRGNYGYTF. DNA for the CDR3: TGTGCCAGCAGAGTGGACAGGGGGAACTATGGCTACACCTTC.

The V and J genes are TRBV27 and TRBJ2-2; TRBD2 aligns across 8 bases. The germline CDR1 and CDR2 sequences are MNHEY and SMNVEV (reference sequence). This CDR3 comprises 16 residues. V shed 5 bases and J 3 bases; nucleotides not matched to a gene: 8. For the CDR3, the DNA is TGTGCCAGCAGTCTTAGCGGGACCATCGACACCGGGGAGCTGTTTTTT. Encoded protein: CASSLSGTIDTGELFF.

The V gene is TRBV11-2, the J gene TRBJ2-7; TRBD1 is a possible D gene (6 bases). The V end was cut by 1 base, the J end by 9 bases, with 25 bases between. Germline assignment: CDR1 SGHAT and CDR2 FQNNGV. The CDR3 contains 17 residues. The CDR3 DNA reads TGTGCCAGCAGCTTAGGGGACACACTACCAGTGCTTGGGGGGCAGTACTTC. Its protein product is CASSLGDTLPVLGGQYF.

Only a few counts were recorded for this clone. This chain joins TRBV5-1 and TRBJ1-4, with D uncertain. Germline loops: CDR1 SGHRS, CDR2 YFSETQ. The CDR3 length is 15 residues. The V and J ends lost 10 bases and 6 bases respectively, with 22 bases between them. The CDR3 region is CASRQAPGADEKLFF. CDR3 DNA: TGCGCCTCCAGGCAGGCTCCGGGAGCGGATGAAAAACTGTTTTTT. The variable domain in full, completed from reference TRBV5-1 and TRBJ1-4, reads KAGVTQTPRYLIKTRGQQVTLSCSPISGHRSVSWYQQTPGQGLQFLFEYFSETQRNKGNFPGRFSGRQFSNSRSEMNVSTLELGDSALYLCASRQAPGADEKLFFGSGTQLSVL.

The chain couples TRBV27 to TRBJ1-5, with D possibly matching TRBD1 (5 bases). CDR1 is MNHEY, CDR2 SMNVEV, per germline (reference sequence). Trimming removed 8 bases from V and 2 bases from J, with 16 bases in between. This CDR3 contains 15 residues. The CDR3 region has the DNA TGTGCCAGCCGCCAGGCAGGCAGGGGCAATCAGCCCCAGCATTTT. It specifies CASRQAGRGNQPQHF.

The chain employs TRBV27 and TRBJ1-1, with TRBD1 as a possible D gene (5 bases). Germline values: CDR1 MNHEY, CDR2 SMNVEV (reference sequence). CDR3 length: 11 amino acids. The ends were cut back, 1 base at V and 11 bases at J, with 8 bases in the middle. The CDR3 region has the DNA TGTGCCAGCAGTTTATGGGGGGTGGCTTTCTTT. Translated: CASSLWGVAFF.

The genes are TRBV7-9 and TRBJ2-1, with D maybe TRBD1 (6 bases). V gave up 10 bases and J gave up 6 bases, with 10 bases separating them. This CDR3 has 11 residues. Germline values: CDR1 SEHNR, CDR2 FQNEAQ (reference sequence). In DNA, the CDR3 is TGTGCCACTCCGGACAGCAATGAGCAGTTCTTC. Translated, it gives CATPDSNEQFF. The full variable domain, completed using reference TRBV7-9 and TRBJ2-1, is DTGVSQNPRHKITKRGQNVTFRCDPISEHNRLYWYRQTLGQGPEFLTYFQNEAQLEKSRLLSDRFSAERPKGSFSTLEIQRTEQGDSAMYLCATPDSNEQFFGPGTRLTVL.

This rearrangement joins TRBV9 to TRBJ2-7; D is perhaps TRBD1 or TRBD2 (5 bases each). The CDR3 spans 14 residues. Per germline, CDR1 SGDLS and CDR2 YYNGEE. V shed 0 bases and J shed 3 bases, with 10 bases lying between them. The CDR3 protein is CASSVAGGNYEQYF. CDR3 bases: TGTGCCAGCAGCGTAGCTGGGGGAAACTACGAGCAGTACTTC.

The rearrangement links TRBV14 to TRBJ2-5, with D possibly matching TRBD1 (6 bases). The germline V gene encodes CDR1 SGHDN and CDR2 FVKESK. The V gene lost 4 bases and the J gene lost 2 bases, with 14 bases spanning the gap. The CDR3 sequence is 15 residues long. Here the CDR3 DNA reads TGTGCCAGCAGCCTCGCAGACAGGCTTCAAGAGACCCAGTACTTC. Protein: CASSLADRLQETQYF.

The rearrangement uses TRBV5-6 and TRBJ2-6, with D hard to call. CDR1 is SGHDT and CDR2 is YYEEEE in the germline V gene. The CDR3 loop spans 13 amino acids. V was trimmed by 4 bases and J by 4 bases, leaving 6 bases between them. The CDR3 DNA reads TGTGCCAGCAGCGACGGAGGGGCCAACGTCCTGACTTTC. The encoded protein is CASSDGGANVLTF.

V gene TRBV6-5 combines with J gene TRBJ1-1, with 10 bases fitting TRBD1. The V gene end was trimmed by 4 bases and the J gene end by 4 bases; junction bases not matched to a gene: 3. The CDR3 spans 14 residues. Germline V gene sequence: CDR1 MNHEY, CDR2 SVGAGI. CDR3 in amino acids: CASSWGQGSTEAFF. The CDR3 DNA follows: TGTGCCAGCAGTTGGGGACAGGGGAGCACTGAAGCTTTCTTT.

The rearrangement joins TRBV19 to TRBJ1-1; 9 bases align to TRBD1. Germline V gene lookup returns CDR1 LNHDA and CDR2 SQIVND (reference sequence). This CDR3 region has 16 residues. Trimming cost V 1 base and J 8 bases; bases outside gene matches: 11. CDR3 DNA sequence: TGTGCCAGTAGTATAGCCTCACAGGGGGCGCGGAGGGAAGCTTTCTTT. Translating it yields CASSIASQGARREAFF.